The 3 T cell receptor beta chains presented below share a single source sample, sequenced in a study of T cells in tuberculosis. Profiled with immunoSEQ multiplex PCR; TCRdb holds only in-frame clones, not every one. The sample yields some 30,000 clones, about 90% seen once. The sample comprised PBMCs. These receptors all stem from a donor aged 10 to 29 with latent tuberculosis or without tuberculosis infection. Some clones in this sample may be carry-over from other donors' samples.

V and J are TRBV4-1 and TRBJ2-3; D unclear. V lost 4 bases and J 6 bases, leaving 11 bases between the germline ends. CDR3 length: 13 amino acids. The V gene's germline CDR1 is MGHRA and CDR2 YSYEKL. The CDR3 nucleotides are TGCGCCAGCAGCCCCGCGGCCCCGGATACGCAGTATTTT. Protein: CASSPAAPDTQYF.

This chain joins TRBV6-5 and TRBJ1-2; D perhaps matches TRBD1 (6 bases). The CDR3 sequence is 11 residues long. The germline V gene encodes CDR1 MNHEY and CDR2 SVGAGI. The germline V and J ends were trimmed by 10 bases and 8 bases, with 14 bases remaining between them. CDR3 in amino acids: CATRKGEGYTF. DNA of the CDR3: TGTGCCACACGGAAGGGGGAAGGCTACACCTTC.

The rearrangement joins TRBV10-3 to TRBJ1-2; 8 nucleotides align to TRBD1. CDR3 length equals 15 residues. V lost 5 bases, J lost 1 base, and 6 bases stayed unmatched. Per the germline V gene, CDR1 is ENHRY and CDR2 is SYGVKD. CDR3 amino acids: CAISPQGQDNYGYTF. CDR3 in DNA: TGTGCCATCAGTCCCCAGGGACAGGATAACTATGGCTACACCTTC.